This entry concerns a single TCR gamma chain. This clone is medium-sized (0.01 to 0.1%) in its sample. The antigen it recognizes is unknown. No per-base quality is available; no much larger clone lies one base away. The germline V gene (reference sequence) sets CDR1 to GITISATS and CDR2 to ISYDGTV. Measured from the cysteine to the phenylalanine, the CDR3 is 17 residues long. Only the CDR3 DNA is retained, 51 bases long and in frame from the first base. V lost 3 bases and J lost 6 bases, and the count of bases not matched to a germline gene is 8. This entry belongs to a study of gamma-delta T cells after stem cell transplantation (dated by TCRdb to the mid-2010s). The library was generated by RT-PCR. TCRdb names Illumina MiSeq as the instrument used. Via CATT, TCRdb reprocessed the public reads, and rows with identical DNA were then joined. The sample table holds 1,500 to 2,000 gamma-chain clones, of which roughly 3.5% were seen once. The ten biggest clones cover roughly 28% of the sample.

Sequences were obtained from gamma-delta T cells. The sequence joins TRGV9 to TRGJP. This TCR was recovered from a human donor. It is not recorded whose cells these are; they may come from a transplant donor. CDR3 sequence: CALWEYFSELGKKIKVF. The bases are TGTGCCTTGTGGGAGTACTTCTCAGAGTTGGGCAAAAAAATCAAGGTATTT.